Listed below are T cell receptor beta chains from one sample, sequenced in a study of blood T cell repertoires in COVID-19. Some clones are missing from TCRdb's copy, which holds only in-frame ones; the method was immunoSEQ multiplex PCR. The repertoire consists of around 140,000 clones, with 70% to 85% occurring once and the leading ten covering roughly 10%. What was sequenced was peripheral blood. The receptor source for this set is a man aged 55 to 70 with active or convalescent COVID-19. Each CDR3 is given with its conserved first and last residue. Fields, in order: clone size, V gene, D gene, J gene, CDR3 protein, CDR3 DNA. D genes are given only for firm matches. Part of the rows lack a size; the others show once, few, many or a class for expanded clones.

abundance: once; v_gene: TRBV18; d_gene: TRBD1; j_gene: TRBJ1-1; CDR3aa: CASSLRGRDTEAFF; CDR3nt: TGTGCCAGCTCACTCAGGGGGCGCGACACTGAAGCTTTCTTT
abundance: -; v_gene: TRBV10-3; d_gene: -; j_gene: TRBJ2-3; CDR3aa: CAISEPGQSGDTQYF; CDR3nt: TGTGCCATCAGTGAGCCCGGACAAAGCGGGGATACGCAGTATTTT
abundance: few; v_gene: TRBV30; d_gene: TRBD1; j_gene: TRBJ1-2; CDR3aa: CAWSPGGYGYTF; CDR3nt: TGTGCCTGGAGTCCAGGGGGCTATGGCTACACCTTC
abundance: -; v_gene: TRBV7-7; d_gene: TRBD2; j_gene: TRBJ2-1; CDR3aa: CASSDGTSGTYNEQFF; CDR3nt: TGTGCCAGCAGCGACGGGACTAGCGGGACCTACAATGAGCAGTTCTTC
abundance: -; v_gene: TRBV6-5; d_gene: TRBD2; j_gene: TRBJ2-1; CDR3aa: CASKGLAQSYNEQFF; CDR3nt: TGTGCCAGCAAGGGACTAGCTCAGTCCTACAATGAGCAGTTCTTC
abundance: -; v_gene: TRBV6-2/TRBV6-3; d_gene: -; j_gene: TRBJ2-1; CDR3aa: CASSPSDEQFF; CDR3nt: TGTGCCAGCAGTCCCAGTGATGAGCAGTTCTTC
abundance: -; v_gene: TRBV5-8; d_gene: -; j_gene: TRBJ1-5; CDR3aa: CASSPRQGNQPQHF; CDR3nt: TGTGCCAGCAGCCCCAGACAGGGCAATCAGCCCCAGCATTTT
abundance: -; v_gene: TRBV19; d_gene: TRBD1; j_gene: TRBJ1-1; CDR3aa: CASSLRGQGLNTEAFF; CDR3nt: TGTGCCAGTAGTCTCAGAGGACAGGGGCTGAACACTGAAGCTTTCTTT
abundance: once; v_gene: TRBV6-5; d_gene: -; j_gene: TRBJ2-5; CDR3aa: CASSRPPRFMETQYF; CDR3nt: TGTGCCAGCAGTCGACCTCCTAGGTTCATGGAGACCCAGTACTTC
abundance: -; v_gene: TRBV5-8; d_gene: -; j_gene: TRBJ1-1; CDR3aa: CASSPGRGVMNTEAFF; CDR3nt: TGTGCCAGCAGCCCCGGACGGGGGGTGATGAACACTGAAGCTTTCTTT
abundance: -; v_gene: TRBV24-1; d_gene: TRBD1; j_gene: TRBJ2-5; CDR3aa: CATSEGRTGGRETQYF; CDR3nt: TGTGCCACCAGTGAGGGGAGGACAGGGGGTAGGGAGACCCAGTACTTC
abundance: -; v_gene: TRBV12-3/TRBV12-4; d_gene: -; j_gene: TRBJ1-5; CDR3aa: CASSFSGFQPQHF; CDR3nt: TGTGCCAGCAGTTTTTCGGGGTTTCAGCCCCAGCATTTT
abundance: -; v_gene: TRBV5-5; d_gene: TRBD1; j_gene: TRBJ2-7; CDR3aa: CASSRGHRGSGEQYF; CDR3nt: TGTGCCAGCAGCCGCGGTCACAGGGGCTCTGGCGAGCAGTACTTC
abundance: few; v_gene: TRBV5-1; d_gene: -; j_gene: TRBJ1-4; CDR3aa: CASSLRTATNEKLFF; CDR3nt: TGCGCCAGCAGCTTGCGGACTGCAACTAATGAAAAACTGTTTTTT
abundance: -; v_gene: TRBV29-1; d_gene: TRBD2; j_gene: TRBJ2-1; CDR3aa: CSVERLAGGRSYNEQFF; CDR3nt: TGCAGCGTTGAGCGACTAGCGGGGGGGCGGTCCTACAATGAGCAGTTCTTC
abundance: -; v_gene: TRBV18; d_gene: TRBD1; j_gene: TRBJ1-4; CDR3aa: CASSRGTGPIEGRWEKLFF; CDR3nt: TGTGCCAGCTCACGAGGGACAGGGCCCATAGAAGGCCGGTGGGAAAAACTGTTTTTT
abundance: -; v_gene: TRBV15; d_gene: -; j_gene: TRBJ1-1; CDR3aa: CATSREKGEAFF; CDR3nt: TGTGCCACCAGCAGAGAGAAGGGGGAAGCTTTCTTT
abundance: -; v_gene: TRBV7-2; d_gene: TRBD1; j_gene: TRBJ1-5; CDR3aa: CASSRDSKQPQHF; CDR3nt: TGTGCCAGCAGCCGGGACAGTAAGCAGCCCCAGCATTTT
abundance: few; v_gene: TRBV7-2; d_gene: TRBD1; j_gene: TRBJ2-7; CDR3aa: CASSSWTGQDYEQYF; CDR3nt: TGTGCCAGCAGCTCGTGGACAGGACAGGACTACGAGCAGTACTTC
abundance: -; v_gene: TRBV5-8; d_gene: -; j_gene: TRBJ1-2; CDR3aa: CASSLATLRGYGYTF; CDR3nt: TGTGCCAGCAGCTTGGCTACACTCAGGGGTTACGGCTACACCTTC
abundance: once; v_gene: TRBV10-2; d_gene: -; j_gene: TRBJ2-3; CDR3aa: CASSESPTSTDTQYF; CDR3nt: TGCGCCAGCAGTGAGTCCCCCACTAGTACAGATACGCAGTATTTT
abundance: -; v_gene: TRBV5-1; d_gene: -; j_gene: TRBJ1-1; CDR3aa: CASSLGFVGLTEAFF; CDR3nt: TGCGCCAGCAGCTTGGGTTTTGTGGGCCTTACTGAAGCTTTCTTT
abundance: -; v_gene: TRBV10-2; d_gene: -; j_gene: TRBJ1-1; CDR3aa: CASTAGGGASEAFF; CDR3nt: TGCGCCAGCACCGCGGGGGGGGGCGCGTCTGAAGCTTTCTTT
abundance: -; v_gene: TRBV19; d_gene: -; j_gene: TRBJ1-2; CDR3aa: CASLGGPGYTF; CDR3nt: TGTGCCAGCCTGGGGGGTCCCGGCTACACCTTC
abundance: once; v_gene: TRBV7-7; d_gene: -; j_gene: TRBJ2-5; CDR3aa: CASSLVAGAQETQYF; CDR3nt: TGTGCCAGCAGCTTAGTGGCTGGGGCCCAAGAGACCCAGTACTTC
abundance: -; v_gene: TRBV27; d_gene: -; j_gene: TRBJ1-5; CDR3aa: CASSSVVGRAWDQPQHF; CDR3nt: TGTGCCAGCAGTTCGGTTGTGGGGCGTGCGTGGGATCAGCCCCAGCATTTT
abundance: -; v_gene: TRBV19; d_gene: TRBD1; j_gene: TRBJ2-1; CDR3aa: CASSGGQGGNEQFF; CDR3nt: TGTGCCAGTAGTGGAGGACAGGGGGGGAATGAGCAGTTCTTC
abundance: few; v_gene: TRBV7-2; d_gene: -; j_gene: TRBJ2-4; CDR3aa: CASSLNRTLAKNIQYF; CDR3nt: TGTGCCAGCAGCTTAAACAGGACCTTAGCCAAAAACATTCAGTACTTC
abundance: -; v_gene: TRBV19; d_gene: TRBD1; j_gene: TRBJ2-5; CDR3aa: CASRKRTGNKLYQETQYF; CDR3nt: TGTGCCAGTAGGAAGAGGACAGGGAACAAGCTGTACCAAGAGACCCAGTACTTC
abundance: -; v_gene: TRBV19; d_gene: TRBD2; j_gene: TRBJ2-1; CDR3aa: CASSSGASGGSYNEQFF; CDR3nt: TGTGCCAGTAGCTCAGGGGCTAGCGGGGGGTCCTACAATGAGCAGTTCTTC
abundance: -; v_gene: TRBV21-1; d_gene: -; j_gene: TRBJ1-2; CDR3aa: CASSPRDRKDSNYGYTF; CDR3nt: TGTGCCAGCAGCCCCAGGGACAGGAAGGATTCTAACTATGGCTACACCTTC
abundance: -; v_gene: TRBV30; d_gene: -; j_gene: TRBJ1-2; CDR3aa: CAWSPWEGFDYGYTF; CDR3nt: TGTGCCTGGAGCCCTTGGGAGGGTTTTGACTATGGCTACACCTTC
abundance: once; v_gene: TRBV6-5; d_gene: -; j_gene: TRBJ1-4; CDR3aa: CASSYGSYGGGEKLFF; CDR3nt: TGTGCCAGCAGTTACGGAAGTTATGGAGGCGGTGAAAAACTGTTTTTT
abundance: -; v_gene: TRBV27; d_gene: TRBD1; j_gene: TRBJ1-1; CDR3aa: CASQGGNTEAFF; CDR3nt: TGTGCCAGCCAGGGGGGGAACACTGAAGCTTTCTTT
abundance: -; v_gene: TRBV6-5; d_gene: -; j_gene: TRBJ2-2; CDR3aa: CASSYSRGGGAGELFF; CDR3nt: TGTGCCAGCAGTTACTCACGGGGCGGAGGGGCCGGGGAGCTGTTTTTT